The rows below give T cell receptor beta chains drawn from one sample of a study of STAT5B mutations in CD4+ large granular lymphocyte leukemia. The protocol was immunoSEQ multiplex PCR, while the TCRdb copy is restricted to in-frame clones and leaves out a portion. The sample shows about 31,000 clones, 72% of them seen only once. The source material was CD4+ T cells from blood buffy coats. The receptors originated from a human donor in good health. The conserved cysteine and the conserved F or W are not part of the CDR3 here. A D gene is named only where the DNA matches it firmly. Some rows mark clone size as missing; the rest say once, few, many or name a class of expanded clone.

D	size	J	V	CDR3
TRBD1	NA	TRBJ1-1	TRBV2	ASTRQGLNTEAF
NA	NA	TRBJ1-2	TRBV18	ASSSPQGVSFGYT
TRBD1	NA	TRBJ1-5	TRBV2	ASSGQGGSQPQH
TRBD1	once	TRBJ2-5	TRBV7-2	ASSATGGRETQY
NA	NA	TRBJ1-6	TRBV4-3	ASSQDQGWSPLH
NA	NA	TRBJ1-6	TRBV5-1	ASSLSSTVYSPLH
NA	few	TRBJ1-4	TRBV7-6	ASSLRTGPDEKLF
TRBD1	NA	TRBJ1-2	TRBV28	ASCAGQGYGYT
NA	few	TRBJ1-5	TRBV6-6	ASSPPNQPQH
NA	NA	TRBJ1-5	TRBV4-1	ASSQEGVDQPQH
NA	NA	TRBJ1-5	TRBV6-6	ASSGQFSNQPQH
TRBD1	NA	TRBJ1-4	TRBV5-4	ASSFGQGREKLF
TRBD2	NA	TRBJ2-5	TRBV7-2	ASSRRRGDETQY
NA	NA	TRBJ2-7	TRBV6-5	ASSYGGPSYEQY
TRBD1	NA	TRBJ2-3	TRBV9	ASSVGTGADTQY
NA	NA	TRBJ1-2	TRBV25-1	ASSEPRRPRSPYGYT
NA	NA	TRBJ2-5	TRBV5-1	ASSLPRGPGQETQY
NA	NA	TRBJ2-3	TRBV7-6	ASSLAASTDTQY
NA	NA	TRBJ1-5	TRBV19	ASRPAGPNQPQH
NA	NA	TRBJ2-2	TRBV2	ASDMLGDGAGELF
NA	NA	TRBJ1-1	TRBV5-6	ASSLAGRGSTEAF
NA	NA	TRBJ2-7	TRBV7-9	ASSSGGRVGTPSTYEQY
NA	few	TRBJ1-5	TRBV15	ATSAIDSNQPQH
NA	NA	TRBJ2-5	TRBV19	ASSINRQETQY
NA	once	TRBJ2-7	TRBV18	ASSPTGGKYEQY
TRBD2	NA	TRBJ2-1	TRBV10-3	AIRDVLSGGAGGEQF
TRBD1	NA	TRBJ2-5	TRBV5-1	ASSQGTGWGQETQY
NA	NA	TRBJ1-6	TRBV12-5	ASGFSGAGRSSYNSPLH
NA	NA	TRBJ1-2	TRBV30	AWRGPPGLVDYGYT
TRBD1	NA	TRBJ2-7	TRBV29-1	SVGTGGTYEQY
TRBD1	NA	TRBJ2-7	TRBV14	ASSRTTGGKYEQY
NA	NA	TRBJ2-5	TRBV6-5	ASSRQTQETQY
TRBD2	NA	TRBJ2-7	TRBV5-4	ASSPLARGGYEQY
NA	NA	TRBJ1-1	TRBV19	ASHLEIRGFDEAF
TRBD2	NA	TRBJ2-7	TRBV7-2	ASSPPGGGSYEQY
TRBD2	few	TRBJ2-2	TRBV6-1	ASSEGRGTGELF
TRBD1	NA	TRBJ2-3	TRBV4-1	ASSQGPQGAQY